This T cell receptor beta chain appears in the sequencing data of a study of CD8 T cells in ankylosing spondylitis. One entry per CDR3 protein, called by TCRdb with MiXCR from the 5' RACE reads. Seen here are just over 300,000 distinct CDR3 sequences, roughly 20% observed once, and the top ten hold 3.5%. This CDR3 contains 15 residues. CDR1 and CDR2 from the germline V gene are LNHNV and YYDKDF (reference sequence). The V gene end was trimmed by 1 base and the J gene end by 7 bases; junction bases not matched to a gene: 7. This clonotype occurred many times. The TCR sequence derives from a female donor with ankylosing spondylitis or in good health (not recorded which). Input material: blood, either unsorted or a sorted T cell fraction (not recorded which). The chain combines TRBV15 with TRBJ1-5, with 7 positions matching TRBD1. The CDR3 DNA reads as TGTGCCACCAGCAGAGTGACAGGGAGTAAACAGCCCCAGCATTTT. Translating gives CATSRVTGSKQPQHF.